One and the same sample provided the 28 T cell receptor beta chains below, sequenced in a study of somatic mutations in cytotoxic T cells in rheumatoid arthritis. Libraries were prepared by immunoSEQ multiplex PCR; TCRdb keeps only in-frame clonotypes and omits some of them. The sample contains around 20,000 clones, approximately 83% of which appear only once. Sample: CD8+ T cells sorted from blood. The receptors here all came from an adult with rheumatoid arthritis.

The V gene is TRBV20-1, the J gene TRBJ1-2; D not resolved. This CDR3 is built from 11 residues. Between the trimmed V and J ends, which lost 0 bases and 8 bases, there was a span of 7 bases. CDR1 and CDR2 from the germline V gene are DFQATT and SNEGSKA (reference sequence). The CDR3, as DNA: TGCAGTGCTAGAGATCTTGGGGGCTACACCTTC. This encodes CSARDLGGYTF.

The chain is built from TRBV27 and TRBJ2-2; 9 bases are a match to TRBD2. This CDR3 has 16 amino acids. The ends lost 2 bases at V and 5 bases at J; junction bases unmatched: 6. CDR1 MNHEY and CDR2 SMNVEV come from the germline V gene (reference sequence). CDR3 sequence reads: CASSLLSGGGTGELFF. The CDR3 DNA sequence: TGTGCCAGCAGTTTACTTAGCGGGGGAGGTACCGGGGAGCTGTTTTTT.

The table lists this clone with a few counts. The gene calls are TRBV27 and TRBJ1-5; 8 bases fit TRBD1. V was pared by 6 bases and J by 5 bases, with 0 bases of the junction left unmatched. Per germline, CDR1 MNHEY and CDR2 SMNVEV (reference sequence). The length of the CDR3 is 12 residues. The CDR3 loop is CASRTGDQPQHF. DNA for the CDR3: TGTGCCAGCAGGACAGGGGATCAGCCCCAGCATTTT.

V usage is TRBV15 and J usage is TRBJ1-3; 7 bases align to TRBD1. Germline values: CDR1 LNHNV, CDR2 YYDKDF (reference sequence). J was trimmed by 3 bases and V by 7 bases; bases with no gene match: 9. This CDR3 has 15 residues. This CDR3 is CATMGEGADGNTIYF. The CDR3 DNA is TGTGCCACCATGGGGGAGGGGGCAGATGGAAACACCATATATTTT.

CDR3 residues: CASLSSDLEAFF. The DNA of the CDR3 is TGTGCCAGTCTCTCGTCGGACCTTGAAGCTTTCTTT. The rearrangement uses TRBV13 and TRBJ1-1, with no clear D. V was trimmed by 9 bases and J by 7 bases, leaving 15 bases between them. The CDR3 spans 12 residues. Germline assignment: CDR1 PRHDT and CDR2 FYEKMQ (reference sequence). Together with reference TRBV13 and TRBJ1-1, the CDR3 gives the full variable domain: AAGVIQSPRHLIKEKRETATLKCYPIPRHDTVYWYQQGPGQDPQFLISFYEKMQSDKGSIPDRFSAQQFSDYHSELNMSSLELGDSALYFCASLSSDLEAFFGQGTRLTVV.

CDR3 protein: CASSLGQGERNTIYF. The CDR3 coding sequence is TGTGCCAGCAGTCTAGGACAGGGTGAGAGAAACACCATATATTTT. This chain connects TRBV6-1 to TRBJ1-3; 8 positions agree with TRBD1. Germline CDR1 MNHNS, CDR2 SASEGT. The CDR3 covers 15 residues. V shed 5 bases, J shed 5 bases, and the junction held 8 bases outside the gene matches.

In this sample, this clone turned up once. V and J are TRBV27 and TRBJ2-2; 9 bases map to TRBD2. Germline CDR1 and CDR2: MNHEY and SMNVEV (reference sequence). The V segment lost 7 bases and the J segment 5 bases; nucleotides outside the gene matches: 2. This CDR3 spans 13 amino acids. CDR3 region: CASKRGVTGELFF. The CDR3, as DNA: TGTGCCAGCAAGCGGGGGGTTACCGGGGAGCTGTTTTTT.

The chain links TRBV2 to TRBJ2-2; 10 nucleotides agree with TRBD2. J lost 4 bases, V lost 4 bases, and 9 bases had no gene match. Germline V gives CDR1 SNHLY, CDR2 FYNNEI. This CDR3 has 17 residues. The CDR3 sequence is CASSVVEREGFTGELFF. The CDR3 DNA sequence: TGTGCCAGCAGTGTGGTGGAGCGGGAGGGGTTCACCGGGGAGCTGTTTTTT.

This rearrangement joins TRBV13 to TRBJ1-1; possibly TRBD1 for D (6 bases). Trimming shortened V by 3 bases and J by 0 bases, and 14 bases separated the two germline ends. In germline, CDR1 is PRHDT, CDR2 FYEKMQ (reference sequence). The CDR3 covers 16 residues. CDR3 nucleotides: TGTGCCAGCAGCTTGGGGACAACCGGCATGAACACTGAAGCTTTCTTT. Its translation is CASSLGTTGMNTEAFF. The full variable domain, rest sourced from reference TRBV13 and TRBJ1-1, is AAGVIQSPRHLIKEKRETATLKCYPIPRHDTVYWYQQGPGQDPQFLISFYEKMQSDKGSIPDRFSAQQFSDYHSELNMSSLELGDSALYFCASSLGTTGMNTEAFFGQGTRLTVV.

This clone appeared a single time. The chain links TRBV6-1 to TRBJ1-2, with 9 bases that match TRBD1. V shed 7 bases and J 5 bases; nucleotides not matched to a gene: 5. Germline V lookup: CDR1 MNHNS, CDR2 SASEGT. The CDR3 loop spans 13 amino acids. The CDR3 sequence: CASTGTGRYGYTF. The CDR3, as DNA: TGTGCCAGCACCGGGACAGGGCGATATGGCTACACCTTC.

This chain connects TRBV5-1 to TRBJ2-3; tentative D call: TRBD1 (5 bases). Germline CDR1 is SGHRS and CDR2 is YFSETQ. The V gene lost 4 bases and the J gene lost 4 bases, with 13 bases spanning the gap. The CDR3 length is 14 residues. CDR3 region: CASSLQLGADTQYF. In DNA form, the CDR3 reads TGCGCCAGCAGCCTGCAGTTAGGGGCAGATACGCAGTATTTT. Combining the CDR3 with reference TRBV5-1 and TRBJ2-3 gives the whole variable domain KAGVTQTPRYLIKTRGQQVTLSCSPISGHRSVSWYQQTPGQGLQFLFEYFSETQRNKGNFPGRFSGRQFSNSRSEMNVSTLELGDSALYLCASSLQLGADTQYFGPGTRLTVL.

The V gene is TRBV10-2, the J gene TRBJ2-5; 10 nucleotides align to TRBD2. CDR3 length: 16 amino acids. V lost 6 bases to trimming and J lost 5 bases; unmatched junction nucleotides: 12. CDR1 WSHSY and CDR2 SAAADI come from the germline V gene. CDR3 sequence (DNA): TGCGCCAGCAGCGTGGCTAGCGGGAGAGCCGGGGAGACCCAGTACTTC. Its translation: CASSVASGRAGETQYF.

The chain combines TRBV27 with TRBJ1-2; D not certain. Trimming took off 5 bases at V and 8 bases at J, with 18 bases between the two ends. Germline CDR1 and CDR2: MNHEY and SMNVEV (reference sequence). The CDR3 sequence is 14 residues long. CDR3: CASSPRELVGGYTF. CDR3 DNA sequence: TGTGCCAGCAGTCCCCGGGAGCTAGTGGGAGGCTACACCTTC.

This clone has just one count. V usage is TRBV15 and J usage is TRBJ2-5; weak D call: TRBD1 (6 bases). Per the germline V gene, CDR1 is LNHNV and CDR2 is YYDKDF (reference sequence). The CDR3 loop spans 15 amino acids. V lost 0 bases, J lost 6 bases, and 14 bases lay in between. The CDR3 reads CATSRDHPGAKTQYF. In DNA, the CDR3 is TGTGCCACCAGCAGAGATCATCCAGGGGCTAAGACCCAGTACTTC.

The chain joins TRBV29-1 to TRBJ2-5; perhaps TRBD1 as D (5 bases). The V end lost 3 bases, the J end lost 9 bases, and 29 bases lay between the germline ends. Germline loops: CDR1 SQVTM, CDR2 ANQGSEA. The CDR3 spans 17 residues. The CDR3 loop reads CSVEAVTEPLVSLAQYF. DNA of the CDR3: TGCAGCGTTGAGGCGGTGACAGAACCCCTTGTAAGTTTGGCCCAGTACTTC.

The rearrangement joins TRBV18 to TRBJ1-2; 12 bases are shared with TRBD1. This CDR3 comprises 14 residues. Germline V gives CDR1 KGHSH, CDR2 LQKENI. Germline trimming cut 6 bases from V and 6 bases from J; bases unmatched to any gene: 5. CDR3 residues: CASSGTGGWDGYTF. DNA of the CDR3: TGTGCCAGCTCCGGGACAGGGGGCTGGGATGGCTACACCTTC.

The J gene is TRBJ1-1, the V gene TRBV19; the D is unclear. CDR1 and CDR2 (germline): LNHDA, SQIVND (reference sequence). The CDR3 runs to 13 residues. V was clipped by 5 bases and J by 1 base, with 8 bases between them. The CDR3 spells CASSLSSNTEAFF. CDR3 DNA sequence: TGTGCCAGTAGTTTGTCATCGAACACTGAAGCTTTCTTT. The full variable domain, rest sourced from reference TRBV19 and TRBJ1-1, is DGGITQSPKYLFRKEGQNVTLSCEQNLNHDAMYWYRQDPGQGLRLIYYSQIVNDFQKGDIAEGYSVSREKKESFPLTVTSAQKNPTAFYLCASSLSSNTEAFFGQGTRLTVV.

This clone was observed once. This sequence joins TRBV2 and TRBJ1-1; 9 bases match TRBD1. This CDR3 is 13 amino acids long. Germline trimming cut 6 bases from V and 1 base from J; bases unmatched to any gene: 0. The germline V gene encodes CDR1 SNHLY and CDR2 FYNNEI. CDR3 residues: CASRDRGNTEAFF. The CDR3 DNA reads as TGTGCCAGCAGGGACAGGGGGAACACTGAAGCTTTCTTT.

The chain joins TRBV2 to TRBJ1-5, with 7 bases lining up with TRBD1. The V segment lost 6 bases and the J segment 7 bases; nucleotides outside the gene matches: 9. Germline V lookup: CDR1 SNHLY, CDR2 FYNNEI. This CDR3 is built from 14 residues. The CDR3 DNA sequence: TGTGCCAGCAGACTGTCAGGGGGTGCCCAGCCCCAGCATTTT. It codes for CASRLSGGAQPQHF.

The chain has TRBV6-1 and TRBJ2-7; D might be TRBD1 (6 bases). V lost 5 bases and J lost 2, with 13 bases in between. From germline, CDR1 is MNHNS and CDR2 SASEGT. The CDR3 runs 14 residues. DNA for the CDR3: TGTGCCAGCAGTCCTTTACAGGGTACCTACGAGCAGTACGTC. This codes for CASSPLQGTYEQYV.

The chain has TRBV4-3 and TRBJ2-7; TRBD2 matches 8 bases. CDR3 length equals 15 residues. CDR1 is LGHNA and CDR2 is YSLEER in the germline V gene. With 0 bases clipped from V and 2 bases from J, the junction kept 3 bases outside the gene matches. The CDR3 coding sequence is TGCGCCAGCAGCCAAGAAACTAGCGGAGCCTACGAGCAGTACTTC. It encodes CASSQETSGAYEQYF.

CDR3 amino acids: CASTFLGEQYV. The CDR3 nucleotides are TGTGCCAGCACTTTCTTGGGGGAGCAGTACGTC. The genes are TRBV11-3 and TRBJ2-7; D gene uncertain. The CDR3 sequence is 11 residues long. Per the germline V gene, CDR1 is SGHNT and CDR2 is YENEEA. Trimming cost V 7 bases and J 7 bases, with 11 bases left between them.

The V and J genes are TRBV14 and TRBJ2-1; TRBD2 matches at 14 bases. CDR3 size: 20 residues. J was trimmed by 6 bases and V by 4 bases; bases with no gene match: 17. Germline V lookup: CDR1 SGHDN, CDR2 FVKESK. The DNA for the CDR3 is TGTGCCAGCAGCCCCGGACGGGGTGAGGTGGGACTAGCGGGGGTCAATGAGCAGTTCTTC. Amino acids: CASSPGRGEVGLAGVNEQFF.

In this sample, this clone turned up once. The CDR3 DNA reads as TGTGCCAGCAGCGAGCCGGGCCAGGGTCCTACCTACGAGCAGTACGTC. Residues: CASSEPGQGPTYEQYV. This rearrangement joins TRBV11-2 to TRBJ2-7; tentatively, D is TRBD1 (5 bases). CDR3 length: 16 residues. Trimming left V 5 bases short and J 2 bases short, with 19 bases between. Germline-derived CDR1 and CDR2 are SGHAT and FQNNGV.

The chain has TRBV7-2 and TRBJ1-4; D possibly corresponds to TRBD1 (5 bases). CDR1 and CDR2 from the germline V gene are SGHTA and FQGNSA. V lost 5 bases and J 0 bases, leaving 16 bases between the germline ends. This CDR3 is built from 17 residues. The DNA for the CDR3 is TGTGCCAGCAGCGCGCGGAAGGGGCAGGCAACTAATGAAAAACTGTTTTTT. It encodes CASSARKGQATNEKLFF.

This chain connects TRBV4-1 to TRBJ1-2, with 7 bases lining up with TRBD1. Germline V gives CDR1 MGHRA, CDR2 YSYEKL. The CDR3 covers 16 residues. V was clipped by 0 bases and J by 5 bases; unmatched bases: 9. CDR3 sequence reads: CASSQDGTANLYGYTF. The CDR3 coding sequence is TGCGCCAGCAGCCAAGACGGGACAGCCAATTTATATGGCTACACCTTC.

The chain is built from TRBV6-5 and TRBJ1-1; no definite D call. This CDR3 is built from 15 residues. The germline CDR1 and CDR2 sequences are MNHEY and SVGAGI. Trimming pared 5 bases from V and 1 base from J, leaving 14 bases between. The chain's CDR3 is CASSASDFWNTEAFF. CDR3 nucleotides: TGTGCCAGCAGTGCCTCGGACTTCTGGAACACTGAAGCTTTCTTT.

The J gene is TRBJ1-2, the V gene TRBV27; 7 nucleotides line up with TRBD1. V lost 7 bases to trimming and J lost 4 bases; unmatched junction nucleotides: 6. The CDR3 loop spans 13 amino acids. Germline loops: CDR1 MNHEY, CDR2 SMNVEV (reference sequence). The CDR3 here is CASKDRSPYGYTF. CDR3 bases: TGTGCCAGCAAGGACAGGAGCCCCTATGGCTACACCTTC.